The following is a TCR beta chain sequence with its context. The record originates from a study of blood T cell repertoires in COVID-19. At the level of the study: The United States, Italy and Spain provided the acute and convalescent COVID-19 samples. In each case, the material was cDNA or gDNA derived from T cells, B-cell-depleted T cells, or PBMCs.

In the authors' workflow: Reference gene primer amplification gave estimated nucleated cell counts. Generated by immunoSEQ multiplex PCR, the TCRdb table keeps only in-frame clones and is missing some. Clone size and the V and J calls come from that table; the DNA yielded D and trimming. Of fewer than 70,000 clones in the sample, approximately 82% are singletons; the top ten hold 9.7%. V gave up 4 bases and J gave up 4 bases, with 10 bases separating them. The CDR3 loop spans 13 amino acids. The germline CDR1 and CDR2 sequences are SEHNR and FQNEAQ (reference sequence). The TCR originated in a woman of 80 years or more with acute or convalescent COVID-19. The V call is TRBV7-9, the J call TRBJ1-2, with D possibly being TRBD1 (6 bases). Sequencing was performed on peripheral blood. The CDR3 DNA follows: TGTGCCAGCAGCTCCGGGACAAGCTATGGCTACACCTTC. As protein: CASSSGTSYGYTF.